A single T cell receptor beta chain is shown here with its context. These data belong to a study of control samples from healthy donors and cancer patients. Clones were sequenced by immunoSEQ multiplex PCR, and TCRdb holds only the in-frame ones, with some missing. The table has about 95,000 clones, 88% seen once. This CDR3 comprises 12 residues. The germline gives CDR1 LNHDA, CDR2 SQIVND (reference sequence). Trimming pared 5 bases from V and 0 bases from J, leaving 2 bases between. Specimen: blood. The V and J genes are TRBV19 and TRBJ1-5; D not resolved. This clonotype was sampled from a woman aged 70-85 years in good health. The CDR3 DNA follows: TGTGCCAGTAGTTTTAGCAATCAGCCCCAGCATTTT. It codes for CASSFSNQPQHF.